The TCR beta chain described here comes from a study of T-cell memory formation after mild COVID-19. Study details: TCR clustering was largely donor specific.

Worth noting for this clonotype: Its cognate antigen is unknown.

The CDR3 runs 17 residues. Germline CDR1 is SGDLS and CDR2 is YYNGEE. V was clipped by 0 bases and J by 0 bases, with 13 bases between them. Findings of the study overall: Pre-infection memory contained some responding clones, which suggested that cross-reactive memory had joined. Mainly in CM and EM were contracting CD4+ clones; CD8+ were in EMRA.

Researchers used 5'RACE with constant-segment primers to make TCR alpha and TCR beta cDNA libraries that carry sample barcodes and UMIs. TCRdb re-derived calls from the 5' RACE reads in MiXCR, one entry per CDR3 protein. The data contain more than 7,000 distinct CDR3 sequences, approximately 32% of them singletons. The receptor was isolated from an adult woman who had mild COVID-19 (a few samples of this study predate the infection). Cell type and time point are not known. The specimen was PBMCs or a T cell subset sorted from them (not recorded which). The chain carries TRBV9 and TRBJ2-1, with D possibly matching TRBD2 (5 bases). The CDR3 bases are TGTGCCAGCAGCGTAGCGGAGGAAAAGCACTCCTACAATGAGCAGTTCTTC. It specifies CASSVAEEKHSYNEQFF.